Below, 4 T cell receptor beta chains from the same sample are listed, as sequenced in a study of TIL therapy for anti-PD-1-resistant metastatic lung cancer. Sequencing used immunoSEQ v3. The method was immunoSEQ multiplex PCR; TCRdb's version includes in-frame clones alone and lacks a portion of them. The sample records 55,000 to 65,000 clones, around four fifths being singletons. Noted time point: pre-treatment sample, taken before nivolumab and TIL therapy. The specimen comprised blood, sampled at baseline. The receptor set was obtained from a person between 25 and 80 years old with non-small cell lung cancer.

The chain recombines TRBV11-3 with TRBJ2-1; the D gene could be TRBD1 or TRBD2 (6 bases each). CDR1 SGHNT and CDR2 YENEEA come from the germline V gene. The V end lost 0 bases, the J end lost 3 bases, and 12 bases lay between the germline ends. The CDR3 contains 16 residues. CDR3 in amino acids: CASSLEGGGGYNEQFF. The CDR3 DNA reads TGTGCCAGCAGCTTAGAGGGCGGAGGGGGCTACAATGAGCAGTTCTTC.

The chain joins TRBV9 to TRBJ1-2; TRBD1 matches 7 bases. Germline V gives CDR1 SGDLS, CDR2 YYNGEE. The CDR3 has 14 amino acids. V lost 4 bases to trimming and J lost 8 bases; unmatched junction nucleotides: 11. CDR3 DNA sequence: TGTGCCAGCAGCAGACCAGGGACAGCCGGGGGCTACACCTTC. Its translation: CASSRPGTAGGYTF.

The genes are TRBV5-4 and TRBJ2-5; 11 bases agree with TRBD1. This CDR3 spans 15 amino acids. The ends lost 0 bases at V and 5 bases at J; junction bases unmatched: 3. Germline values: CDR1 SGHNT, CDR2 YYREEE (reference sequence). The CDR3 region is CASSLGTGGWETQYF. In DNA, the CDR3 is TGTGCCAGCAGCTTGGGGACAGGGGGCTGGGAGACCCAGTACTTC. Combining the CDR3 with reference TRBV5-4 and TRBJ2-5 gives the whole variable domain ETGVTQSPTHLIKTRGQQVTLRCSSQSGHNTVSWYQQALGQGPQFIFQYYREEENGRGNFPPRFSGLQFPNYSSELNVNALELDDSALYLCASSLGTGGWETQYFGPGTRLLVL.

This chain joins TRBV19 and TRBJ1-1; D not certain. Germline CDR1 reads LNHDA; CDR2 reads SQIVND (reference sequence). With 4 bases removed from V and 5 bases from J, the gap between germline ends came to 14 bases. The CDR3 extends over 14 amino acids. CDR3 in amino acids: CASSREVGRTEAFF. Written as DNA, the CDR3 is TGTGCCAGTAGTAGGGAGGTGGGGAGGACTGAAGCTTTCTTT.